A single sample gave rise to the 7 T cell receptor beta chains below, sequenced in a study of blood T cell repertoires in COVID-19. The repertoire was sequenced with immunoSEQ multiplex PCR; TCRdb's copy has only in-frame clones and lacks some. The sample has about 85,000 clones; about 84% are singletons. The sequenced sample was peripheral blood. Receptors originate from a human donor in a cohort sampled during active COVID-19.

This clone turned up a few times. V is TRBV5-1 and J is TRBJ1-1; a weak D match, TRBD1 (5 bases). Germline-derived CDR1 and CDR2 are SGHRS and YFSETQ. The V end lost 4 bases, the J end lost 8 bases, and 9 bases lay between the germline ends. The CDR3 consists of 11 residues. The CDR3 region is CASSQDREAFF. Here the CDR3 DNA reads TGCGCCAGCAGCCAAGACAGAGAAGCTTTCTTT.

The CDR3 is CASSGYRGTYNSPLHF. In nucleotides, the CDR3 is TGTGCCAGCAGTGGCTACAGGGGCACCTATAATTCACCCCTCCACTTT. V is TRBV6-1 and J is TRBJ1-6; 7 nucleotides agree with TRBD1. J was trimmed by 2 bases and V by 4 bases; bases with no gene match: 5. This CDR3 has 16 residues. Germline CDR1 MNHNS, CDR2 SASEGT.

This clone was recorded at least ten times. This chain's CDR3 is CASSVRDSSSYEQYF. CDR3 in DNA: TGTGCCAGCAGCGTCAGGGACTCCAGCTCCTACGAGCAGTACTTC. The chain has TRBV7-8 and TRBJ2-7, with a possible D match to TRBD2 (6 bases). The CDR3 sequence is 15 residues long. Germline V gene data show CDR1 as SGHVS and CDR2 as FQNEAQ. V was shortened by 5 bases and J by 0 bases, with 14 bases between the two germline ends.

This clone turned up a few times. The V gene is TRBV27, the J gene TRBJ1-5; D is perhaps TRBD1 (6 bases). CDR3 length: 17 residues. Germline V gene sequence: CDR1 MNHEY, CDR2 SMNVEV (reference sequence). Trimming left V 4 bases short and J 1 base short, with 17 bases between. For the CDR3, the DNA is TGTGCCAGCAGTTCTACTTACAGGGTTATAAGCAATCAGCCCCAGCATTTT. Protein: CASSSTYRVISNQPQHF.

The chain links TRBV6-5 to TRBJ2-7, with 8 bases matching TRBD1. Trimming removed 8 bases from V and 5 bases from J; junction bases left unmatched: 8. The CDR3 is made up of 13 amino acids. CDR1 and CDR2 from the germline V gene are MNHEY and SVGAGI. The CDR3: CASARTGSHEQYF. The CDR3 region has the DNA TGTGCCAGCGCAAGGACAGGGTCTCACGAGCAGTACTTC.

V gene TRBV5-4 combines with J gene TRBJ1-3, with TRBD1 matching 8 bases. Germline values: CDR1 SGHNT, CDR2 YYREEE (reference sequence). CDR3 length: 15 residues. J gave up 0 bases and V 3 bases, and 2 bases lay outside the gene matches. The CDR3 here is CASSSGGLSGNTIYF. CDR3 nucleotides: TGTGCCAGCAGCTCAGGGGGCCTCTCTGGAAACACCATATATTTT.

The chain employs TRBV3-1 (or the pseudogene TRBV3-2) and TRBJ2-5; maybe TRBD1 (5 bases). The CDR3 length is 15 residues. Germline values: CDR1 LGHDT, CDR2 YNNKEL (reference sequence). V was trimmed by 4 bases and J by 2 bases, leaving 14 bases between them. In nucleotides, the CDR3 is TGTGCCAGCAGCCCACGGTGGCAGGGACAAGAGACCCAGTACTTC. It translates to CASSPRWQGQETQYF.